This TCR beta chain emerged from a study of cytomegalovirus exposure and HLA in healthy donors. Points from the study as a whole: Within the 120 or so validation repertoires, first-cohort TCR clusters tended to co-occur, according to a later analysis. Diagnosis of cytomegalovirus status made by the classifier reportedly showed high specificity and sensitivity. Researchers counted roughly 160 TCR beta chains as cytomegalovirus-associated. In vitro data verified a few CMV-associated chains as specific for CMV antigens.

The CDR3 loop spans 14 amino acids. V shed 0 bases and J shed 3 bases, with 9 bases lying between them. CDR1 is SGHAT and CDR2 is FQNNGV in the germline V gene. Only in-frame clones appear in the TCRdb table, and some are missing; sequencing was by immunoSEQ multiplex PCR. The sample shows a few hundred thousand clones, approximately 90% of them seen only once. A few counts support this clone. The antigen is unknown. This TCR was sampled from a woman aged 18-29 years in good health and CMV-seronegative. The chain uses TRBV11-2 and TRBJ2-7, with a weak D call TRBD2 (6 bases). The sample consisted of PBMCs. This CDR3 reads CASSLDWGLYEQYF. CDR3 DNA: TGTGCCAGCAGCTTAGATTGGGGACTCTACGAGCAGTACTTC.